These 4 T cell receptor beta chains were all obtained from the same sample, sequenced in a study of blood T cell repertoires in COVID-19 (dated by TCRdb to 2018 to 2020). Receptor libraries were prepared by the immunoSEQ multiplex PCR assay. This is the immuneACCESS table as TCRdb keeps it, with only in-frame sequences that have V and J called. A part of the clones is gone; compared with another copy, unresolved V genes explain less than half, and the rest is unexplained. This sample holds 250,000 to 300,000 clones; 85% were observed only once. The ten largest clonotypes hold less than 6.5% of the sample. Sequenced: peripheral blood. These receptors all come from a man between 45 and 60 years old with active or convalescent COVID-19.

This clone has more than one count but fewer than ten. This chain joins TRBV7-9 and TRBJ2-2, with TRBD1 matching over 7 bases. J gave up 3 bases and V 8 bases, and 12 bases lay outside the gene matches. The CDR3 is made up of 16 amino acids. The germline V gene encodes CDR1 SEHNR and CDR2 FQNEAQ (reference sequence). As DNA, the CDR3 is TGTGCCAGCGGCCCGGAAGACAGGGTGTACACCGGGGAGCTGTTTTTT. This sequence encodes CASGPEDRVYTGELFF.

The chain couples TRBV11-3 to TRBJ2-7; D uncertain. The V gene lost 0 bases and the J gene lost 1 base, with 7 bases spanning the gap. CDR1 is SGHNT and CDR2 is YENEEA in the germline V gene. The CDR3 totals 14 residues. The CDR3 region is CASSLDYWSYEQYF. The CDR3 DNA follows: TGTGCCAGCAGCTTAGATTACTGGTCCTACGAGCAGTACTTC. The full variable domain, completed using reference TRBV11-3 and TRBJ2-7, is EAGVVQSPRYKIIEKKQPVAFWCNPISGHNTLYWYLQNLGQGPELLIRYENEEAVDDSQLPKDRFSAERLKGVDSTLKIQPAELGDSAVYLCASSLDYWSYEQYFGPGTRLTVT.

The chain joins TRBV5-4 to TRBJ1-1, with D perhaps TRBD1 (5 bases). The CDR3 totals 15 residues. The germline V gene has CDR1 SGHNT and CDR2 YYREEE (reference sequence). Trimming stripped 1 base from V and 3 bases from J, with 13 bases between. The CDR3 reads CASSLSGLGDTEAFF. CDR3 coding DNA: TGTGCCAGCAGCTTGTCAGGGTTAGGGGACACTGAAGCTTTCTTT.

The V call is TRBV5-1, the J call TRBJ2-5, with D perhaps TRBD2 (6 bases). Trimming shortened V by 5 bases and J by 4 bases, and 18 bases separated the two germline ends. The CDR3 covers 15 residues. Germline assignment: CDR1 SGHRS and CDR2 YFSETQ. CDR3 coding DNA: TGCGCCAGCAGTGAAGTGGGGGGATCGGGAGAGACCCAGTACTTC. It specifies CASSEVGGSGETQYF.